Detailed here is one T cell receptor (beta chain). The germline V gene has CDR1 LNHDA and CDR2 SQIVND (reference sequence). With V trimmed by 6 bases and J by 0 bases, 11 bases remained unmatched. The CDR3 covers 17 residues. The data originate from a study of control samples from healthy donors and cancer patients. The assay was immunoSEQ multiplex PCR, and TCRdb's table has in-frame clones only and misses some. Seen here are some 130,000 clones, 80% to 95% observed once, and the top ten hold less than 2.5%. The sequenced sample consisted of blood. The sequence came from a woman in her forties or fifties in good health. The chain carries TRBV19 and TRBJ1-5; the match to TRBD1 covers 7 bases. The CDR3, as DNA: TGTGCCAGTAGGAGAACAGGGGTGGGAATTAGCAATCAGCCCCAGCATTTT. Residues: CASRRTGVGISNQPQHF.